The entry that follows covers one T cell receptor (beta chain) sequence. cDNA reverse transcribed from extracted RNA served as the sequencing template. TCRdb's copy holds only in-frame clones and misses some; the assay was immunoSEQ multiplex PCR. Here the sample spans under 70,000 clones, 95% to 97% being singletons. These data are taken from a study of CD8+ T cells in alopecia areata. The germline V gene encodes CDR1 SNHLY and CDR2 FYNNEI. Losses at the gene ends were 6 bases for V and 2 bases for J; bases not matched to a gene: 10. The CDR3 consists of 16 residues. This TCR came from a human donor with alopecia areata. The J gene is TRBJ2-3, the V gene TRBV2, with 8 bases identical to TRBD2. Source: CD8+ T cells sorted from blood, taken at week 0. For the CDR3, the DNA is TGTGCCAGCAGCTCACCCTTTAGCGGGGACACAGATACGCAGTATTTT. Residues: CASSSPFSGDTDTQYF.